The 9 T cell receptor beta chains below were found in one sample sequenced in a study of blood T cell repertoires in COVID-19 (dated by TCRdb to about 2020). The library was produced with the immunoSEQ multiplex PCR assay. TCRdb re-hosts the immuneACCESS table, in-frame sequences only. Its copies lack some clones; in the studies checked, an unresolved V gene accounts for under half of them, and the cause for the rest is not known. Within this sample are roughly 240,000 clones, with 70% to 90% of them counted one time only. The ten largest clones represent approximately 3% of the sample. Sequenced input: peripheral blood. These receptors were taken from a woman aged 25-40 years who had recovered from COVID-19.

The CDR3 is CASSVDRAENEKLFF. In DNA form, the CDR3 reads TGTGCCAGCTCAGTTGACAGGGCCGAGAATGAAAAACTGTTTTTT. V is TRBV18 and J is TRBJ1-4; 7 bases match TRBD1. Per germline, CDR1 KGHSH and CDR2 LQKENI. This CDR3 has 15 amino acids. J gave up 5 bases and V 5 bases, and 8 bases lay outside the gene matches.

This clone was recorded once. The gene calls are TRBV10-1 and TRBJ2-1; the D gene is possibly TRBD1 (5 bases). Germline lookup yields CDR1 WNHNN and CDR2 SYGVQD (reference sequence). This CDR3 spans 16 amino acids. V lost 5 bases and J lost 0, with 14 bases in between. The CDR3 protein is CASSFRRQSSYNEQFF. CDR3 nucleotide sequence: TGCGCCAGCAGTTTTCGGAGACAGAGCTCCTACAATGAGCAGTTCTTC.

This clone has a handful of counts. This rearrangement joins TRBV5-1 to TRBJ1-2; TRBD1 aligns across 8 bases. V lost 0 bases and J lost 8; bases outside the gene matches: 6. Germline values: CDR1 SGHRS, CDR2 YFSETQ. The CDR3 spans 14 residues. Written as DNA, the CDR3 is TGCGCCAGCAGCTTGGCGCAGGGGGCCGAGGGCTACACCTTC. This encodes CASSLAQGAEGYTF.

The chain uses TRBV2 and TRBJ2-7; no clear D. CDR3 size: 14 residues. V shed 2 bases and J shed 0 bases, with 8 bases lying between them. From germline, CDR1 is SNHLY and CDR2 FYNNEI. In DNA form, the CDR3 reads TGTGCCAGCAGTGAAAGACTTCTCTCCTACGAGCAGTACTTC. Translating it yields CASSERLLSYEQYF.

This chain joins TRBV7-2 and TRBJ1-1; TRBD1 matches at 8 bases. Trimming removed 5 bases from V and 5 bases from J; junction bases left unmatched: 4. CDR3 length: 13 residues. The germline V gene has CDR1 SGHTA and CDR2 FQGNSA. CDR3: CASSDWTGTEAFF. DNA of the CDR3: TGTGCCAGCAGCGACTGGACAGGGACTGAAGCTTTCTTT.

The chain couples TRBV6-1 to TRBJ2-7, with D possibly matching TRBD1 (5 bases). The V and J ends lost 4 bases and 6 bases respectively, with 22 bases between them. Germline CDR1 is MNHNS and CDR2 is SASEGT. This CDR3 is built from 16 residues. The CDR3 region is CASSGSPDSLLGEQYF. As DNA, the CDR3 is TGTGCCAGCAGTGGATCTCCCGACAGCCTTTTAGGCGAGCAGTACTTC.

This chain connects TRBV2 to TRBJ1-1; maybe TRBD1 (5 bases). Germline assignment: CDR1 SNHLY and CDR2 FYNNEI. Trimming cost V 6 bases and J 4 bases, with 27 bases left between them. The CDR3 contains 18 residues. The CDR3 loop is CASSKLGAGRRGSTEAFF. The DNA of the CDR3 is TGTGCCAGCAGCAAACTCGGGGCAGGGAGACGGGGGAGCACTGAAGCTTTCTTT.

J is TRBJ1-1 and V is TRBV29-1; D call uncertain. Trimming shortened V by 0 bases and J by 6 bases, and 8 bases separated the two germline ends. Germline V gene lookup returns CDR1 SQVTM and CDR2 ANQGSEA. The CDR3 has 12 residues. This CDR3 is CSVEDLGPEAFF. As DNA, the CDR3 is TGCAGCGTTGAAGATCTTGGGCCTGAAGCTTTCTTT. The full variable domain, rest sourced from reference TRBV29-1 and TRBJ1-1, is SAVISQKPSRDICQRGTSLTIQCQVDSQVTMMFWYRQQPGQSLTLIATANQGSEATYESGFVIDKFPISRPNLTFSTLTVSNMSPEDSSIYLCSVEDLGPEAFFGQGTRLTVV.

This rearrangement joins TRBV4-2 to TRBJ2-6; 7 nucleotides match TRBD1. CDR1 and CDR2 from the germline V gene are LGHNA and YNFKEQ. The CDR3 covers 18 residues. Trimming at V came to 2 bases and at J to 0 bases, leaving 7 bases not matched to a gene. CDR3 residues: CASSQHGTANSGANVLTF. The CDR3 DNA is TGTGCCAGCAGCCAACACGGGACAGCCAACTCTGGGGCCAACGTCCTGACTTTC.